Listed below are T cell receptor beta chains from one sample, sequenced in a study of cytomegalovirus exposure and HLA in healthy donors. Method: immunoSEQ multiplex PCR; TCRdb's copy keeps in-frame clones and lacks some. The table lists 200,000 to 250,000 clones, about 81% of them singletons. Material: PBMCs. The origin of the receptors is a middle-aged woman in good health and CMV-seropositive. Both conserved end residues are part of each CDR3. Size values are once, few and many counts, or a class for expanded clones, and some rows have none.

-,TRBV6-1,TRBJ1-5,CASSDSGGNQPQHF
-,TRBV30,TRBJ2-7,CAWSVQLYEQYF
-,TRBV4-1,TRBJ1-2,CASSPHEGQALVQYGYTF
few,TRBV27,TRBJ2-7,CASTYSPRNPYEQYF
-,TRBV6-5,TRBJ2-2,CASSYASDTGELFF
-,TRBV5-1,TRBJ1-1,CASSLSQGNTEAFF
-,TRBV4-3,TRBJ2-7,CASSQDGTGIIGEQYF
-,TRBV19,TRBJ2-5,CASSVQGRETQYF
-,TRBV5-6,TRBJ1-1,CASSLTRSTEAFF
-,TRBV11-3,TRBJ2-5,CASSLVTTSGRETQYF
few,TRBV14,TRBJ1-4,CASSQHRGTEKLFF
-,TRBV2,TRBJ2-7,CASSGPRAYYEQYF
-,TRBV5-8,TRBJ1-2,CASSYLDREYGYTF
-,TRBV5-4,TRBJ1-6,CASSLRGGARNSPLHF
-,TRBV5-6,TRBJ1-2,CASSRRQFRYGYTF
-,TRBV19,TRBJ2-2,CASSKGLLNTGELFF
-,TRBV9,TRBJ2-3,CASSVGGHSTDTQYF
-,TRBV11-3,TRBJ1-2,CASSLSGGTGGYGYTF
few,TRBV9,TRBJ1-1,CASSPRRVLNTEAFF
-,TRBV2,TRBJ2-5,CASRNRGQETQYF
-,TRBV19,TRBJ2-1,CASSIEGRLAGLNEQFF
-,TRBV6-6,TRBJ1-2,CASRSHSTGTHYGYTF
-,TRBV19,TRBJ1-4,CASSPGANEKLFF
-,TRBV7-9,TRBJ2-1,CASSPAGEDEQFF
-,TRBV4-2,TRBJ1-3,CASSPPPGSSGNTIYF
once,TRBV20-1,TRBJ2-7,CSAPRGSEQYF
few,TRBV7-9,TRBJ1-1,CASSFGDRNIEAFF
-,TRBV5-8,TRBJ1-2,CASSIRDRGGYTF
-,TRBV5-1,TRBJ2-1,CASTGPGADEQFF
few,TRBV5-4,TRBJ1-5,CASSLAGNQPQHF
once,TRBV7-9,TRBJ2-5,CASSLYLAGGLGETQYF
-,TRBV5-1,TRBJ1-2,CASSYTGTGGIYGYTF
-,TRBV4-2,TRBJ1-2,CASSQDDRDYGYTF
-,TRBV6-1,TRBJ2-7,CASSRVIYEQYF
few,TRBV19,-,CASSSPGLAYEQYF